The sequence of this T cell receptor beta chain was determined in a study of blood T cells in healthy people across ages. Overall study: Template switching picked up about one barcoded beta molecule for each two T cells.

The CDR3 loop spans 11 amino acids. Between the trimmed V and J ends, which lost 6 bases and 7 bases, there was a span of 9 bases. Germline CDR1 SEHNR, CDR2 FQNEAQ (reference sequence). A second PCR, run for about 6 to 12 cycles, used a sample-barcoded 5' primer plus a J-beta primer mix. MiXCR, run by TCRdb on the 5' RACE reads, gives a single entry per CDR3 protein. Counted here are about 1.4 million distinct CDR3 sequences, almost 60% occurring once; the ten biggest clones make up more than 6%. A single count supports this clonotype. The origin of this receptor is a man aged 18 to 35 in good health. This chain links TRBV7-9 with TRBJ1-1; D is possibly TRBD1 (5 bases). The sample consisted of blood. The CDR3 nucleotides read TGTGCCAGCAGACAAACAGGTGAAGCTTTCTTT. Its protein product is CASRQTGEAFF.